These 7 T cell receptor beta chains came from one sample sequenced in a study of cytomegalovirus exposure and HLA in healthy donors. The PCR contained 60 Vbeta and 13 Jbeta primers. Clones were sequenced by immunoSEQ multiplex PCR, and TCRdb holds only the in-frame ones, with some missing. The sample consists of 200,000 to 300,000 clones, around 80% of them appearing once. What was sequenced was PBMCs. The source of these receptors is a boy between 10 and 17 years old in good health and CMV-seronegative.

The CDR3 DNA reads TGTGCCAGCAGCTTAGTTACAGGGGGGATATATGGCTACACCTTC. It translates to CASSLVTGGIYGYTF. V and J are TRBV11-2 and TRBJ1-2; 8 bases agree with TRBD1. The CDR3 extends over 15 amino acids. V gave up 1 base and J gave up 5 bases; unmatched junction bases: 6. CDR1 and CDR2 (germline): SGHAT, FQNNGV.

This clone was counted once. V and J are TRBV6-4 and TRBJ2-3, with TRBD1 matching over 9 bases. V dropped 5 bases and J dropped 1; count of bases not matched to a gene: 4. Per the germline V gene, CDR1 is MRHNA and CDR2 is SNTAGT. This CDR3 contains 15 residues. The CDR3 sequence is CASSFRDRGTDTQYF. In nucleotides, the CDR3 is TGTGCCAGCAGTTTCCGGGACAGGGGCACAGATACGCAGTATTTT.

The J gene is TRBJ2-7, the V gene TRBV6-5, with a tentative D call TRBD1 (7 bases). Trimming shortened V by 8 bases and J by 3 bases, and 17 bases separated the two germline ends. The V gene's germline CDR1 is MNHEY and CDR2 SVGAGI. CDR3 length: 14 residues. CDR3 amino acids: CASQPGGPVYEQYF. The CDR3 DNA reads TGTGCCAGCCAACCAGGGGGGCCGGTCTACGAGCAGTACTTC.

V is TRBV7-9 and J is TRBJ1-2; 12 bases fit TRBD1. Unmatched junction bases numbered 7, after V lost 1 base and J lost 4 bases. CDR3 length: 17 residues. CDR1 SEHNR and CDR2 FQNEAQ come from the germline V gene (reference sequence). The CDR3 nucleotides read TGTGCCAGCAGCTTAGTAGGGACAGGGGGCTTGGTCTATGGCTACACCTTC. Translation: CASSLVGTGGLVYGYTF. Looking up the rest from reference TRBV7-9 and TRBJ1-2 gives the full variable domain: DTGVSQNPRHKITKRGQNVTFRCDPISEHNRLYWYRQTLGQGPEFLTYFQNEAQLEKSRLLSDRFSAERPKGSFSTLEIQRTEQGDSAMYLCASSLVGTGGLVYGYTFGSGTRLTVV.

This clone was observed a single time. CDR3 sequence reads: CASSPSTGGISYEQYF. CDR3 sequence (DNA): TGTGCCAGCAGCCCGAGTACCGGGGGAATTTCGTACGAGCAGTACTTC. The chain links TRBV5-4 to TRBJ2-7; possible D gene TRBD2, 6 bases. Trimming pared 4 bases from V and 4 bases from J, leaving 21 bases between. The CDR3 consists of 16 residues. The V gene's germline CDR1 is SGHNT and CDR2 YYREEE (reference sequence).

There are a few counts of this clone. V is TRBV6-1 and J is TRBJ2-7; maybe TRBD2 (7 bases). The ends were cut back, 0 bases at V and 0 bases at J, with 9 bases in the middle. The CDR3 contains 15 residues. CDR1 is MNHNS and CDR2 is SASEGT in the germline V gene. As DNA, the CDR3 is TGTGCCAGCAGTGAAGCAGGGGGGGACTCCTACGAGCAGTACTTC. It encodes CASSEAGGDSYEQYF.

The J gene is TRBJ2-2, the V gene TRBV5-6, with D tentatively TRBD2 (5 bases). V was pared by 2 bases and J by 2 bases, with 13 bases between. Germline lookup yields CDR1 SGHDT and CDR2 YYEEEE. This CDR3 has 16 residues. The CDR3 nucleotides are TGTGCCAGCAGCTTTTTCCTAGCAGCTAACACCGGGGAGCTGTTTTTT. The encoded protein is CASSFFLAANTGELFF. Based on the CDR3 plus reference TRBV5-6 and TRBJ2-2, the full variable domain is DAGVTQSPTHLIKTRGQQVTLRCSPKSGHDTVSWYQQALGQGPQFIFQYYEEEERQRGNFPDRFSGHQFPNYSSELNVNALLLGDSALYLCASSFFLAANTGELFFGEGSRLTVL.